Below, one TCR beta chain is given with its context. The antigen is undetermined. The naive CD8 fraction comprised CD45RO-negative cells positively selected for CCR7 and excluded terminally differentiated effector memory CD45RA+ cells. Measured with immunoSEQ multiplex PCR; TCRdb has only the in-frame clones, and not every one. The sample lists more than 500,000 clones; about 95% were seen once. V trimming: 5 bases; J trimming: 0 bases; junction bases outside the gene matches: 6. The CDR3 runs to 14 residues. The germline V gene has CDR1 SQVTM and CDR2 ANQGSEA. This sample is drawn from a study of shared clonotypes between healthy human individuals. Background on the study: The cohort had a couple of women and a few men, ages 18 to 49. The plates for each donor numbered three CD4 naive, three CD4 memory, two CD8 naive and one CD8 memory.

Points from the study as a whole: The generation probabilities recorded for non-shared clonotypes fell below those of clonotypes shared by all four donors. Rarefaction exposed incomplete sorted-subset sequencing despite large depth.

Sequenced input: naive CD8+ T cells sorted from blood. The V call is TRBV29-1, the J call TRBJ1-2; 7 bases are a match to TRBD1. The sequence derives from a woman in her 30s in good health. The CDR3 region has the DNA TGCAGCGTTACCGGGACAGCAGCTAACTATGGCTACACCTTC. Translating it yields CSVTGTAANYGYTF.